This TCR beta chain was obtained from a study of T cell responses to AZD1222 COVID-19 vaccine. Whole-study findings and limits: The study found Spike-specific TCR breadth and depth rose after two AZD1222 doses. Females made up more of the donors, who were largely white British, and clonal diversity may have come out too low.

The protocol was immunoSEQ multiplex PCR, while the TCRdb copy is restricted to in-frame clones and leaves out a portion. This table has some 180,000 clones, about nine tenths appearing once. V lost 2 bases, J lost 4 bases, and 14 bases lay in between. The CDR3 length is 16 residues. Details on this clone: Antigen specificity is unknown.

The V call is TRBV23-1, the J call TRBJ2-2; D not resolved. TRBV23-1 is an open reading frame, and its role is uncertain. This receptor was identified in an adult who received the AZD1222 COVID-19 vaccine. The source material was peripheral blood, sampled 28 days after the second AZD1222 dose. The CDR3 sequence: CASSQSSQVFTGELFF. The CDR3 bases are TGCGCCAGCAGTCAAAGTAGTCAGGTATTCACCGGGGAGCTGTTTTTT.